This TCR beta chain is drawn from a study of post-analysis software for immune sequencing data. Background on the study: The disease courses covered relapsing-remitting, secondary progressive and progressive-relapsing multiple sclerosis.

Study-wide findings and caveats: Elevated frequency relative to controls characterized 4 or 5 TRBV segments in patients, TRBV5-6, TRBV5-1 and TRBV20-1 among them. Strong co-clustering by F measure was seen for same-batch samples. The normalized Chao1 diversity of multiple sclerosis patients was significantly lower than that of controls.

Tagging with unique molecular identifiers was a feature of the TCR beta cDNA libraries. It was from approximately 0.91 to 9.4 million T cells that about 540,000 cDNA molecules came. TCRdb re-called the PCR reads through MiXCR, storing one row per CDR3 protein. The sample includes hundreds of thousands of distinct CDR3 sequences, about 50% seen only once; the top ten take approximately 4.5%. The V gene lost 0 bases and the J gene lost 4 bases, with 7 bases spanning the gap. The germline V gene encodes CDR1 SGHTS and CDR2 YDEGEE. This CDR3 is 14 amino acids long. With regard to this clonotype: Antigen specificity is unknown.

The specimen was blood. This chain uses TRBV5-8 with TRBJ2-2; TRBD1 or TRBD2 may be the D gene (5 bases each). The clonotype was recovered from a girl aged 10-17 years with multiple sclerosis. As DNA, the CDR3 is TGTGCCAGCAGCTTGGCCGGGGCCACCGGGGAGCTGTTTTTT. It is translated as CASSLAGATGELFF.